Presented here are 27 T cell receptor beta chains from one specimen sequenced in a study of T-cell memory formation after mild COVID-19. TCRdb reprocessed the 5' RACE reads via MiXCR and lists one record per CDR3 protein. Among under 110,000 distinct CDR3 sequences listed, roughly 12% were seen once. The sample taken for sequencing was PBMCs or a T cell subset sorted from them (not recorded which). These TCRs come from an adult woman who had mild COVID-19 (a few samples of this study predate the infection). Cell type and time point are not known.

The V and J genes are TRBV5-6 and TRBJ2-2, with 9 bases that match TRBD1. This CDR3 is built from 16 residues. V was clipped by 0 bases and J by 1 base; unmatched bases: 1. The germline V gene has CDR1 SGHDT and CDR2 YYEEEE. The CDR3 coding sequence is TGTGCCAGCAGCTTGGCGGGACAGGGGAACACCGGGGAGCTGTTTTTT. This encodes CASSLAGQGNTGELFF.

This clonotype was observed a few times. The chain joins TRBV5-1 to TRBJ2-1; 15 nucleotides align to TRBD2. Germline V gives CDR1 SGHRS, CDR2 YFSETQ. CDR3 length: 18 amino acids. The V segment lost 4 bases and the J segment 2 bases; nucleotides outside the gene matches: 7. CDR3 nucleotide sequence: TGCGCCAGCAGCCCCAGGACTAGCGGGGGGGCGACCTACAATGAGCAGTTCTTC. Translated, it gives CASSPRTSGGATYNEQFF.

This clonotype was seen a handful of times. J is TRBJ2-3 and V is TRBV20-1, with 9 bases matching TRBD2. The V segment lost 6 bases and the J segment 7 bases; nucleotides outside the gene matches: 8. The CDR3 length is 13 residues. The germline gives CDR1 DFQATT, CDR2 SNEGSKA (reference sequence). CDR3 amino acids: CSARGGAVNTQYF. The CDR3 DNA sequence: TGCAGTGCACGCGGGGGGGCGGTTAATACGCAGTATTTT.

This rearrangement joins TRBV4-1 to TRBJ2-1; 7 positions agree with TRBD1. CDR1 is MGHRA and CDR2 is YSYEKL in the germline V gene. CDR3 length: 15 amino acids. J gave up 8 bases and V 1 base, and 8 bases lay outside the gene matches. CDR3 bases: TGCGCCAGCAGCCAAGCCCCCGGACAGGCTCATGAGCAGTTCTTC. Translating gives CASSQAPGQAHEQFF.

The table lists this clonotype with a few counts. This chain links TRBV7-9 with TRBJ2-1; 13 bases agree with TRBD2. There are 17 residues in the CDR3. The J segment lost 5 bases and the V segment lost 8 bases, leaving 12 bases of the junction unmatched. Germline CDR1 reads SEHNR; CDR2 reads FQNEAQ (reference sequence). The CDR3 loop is CASVLLAGGGGDNEQFF. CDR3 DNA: TGTGCCAGCGTGCTACTAGCGGGAGGGGGAGGGGACAATGAGCAGTTCTTC. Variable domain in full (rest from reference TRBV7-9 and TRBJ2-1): DTGVSQNPRHKITKRGQNVTFRCDPISEHNRLYWYRQTLGQGPEFLTYFQNEAQLEKSRLLSDRFSAERPKGSFSTLEIQRTEQGDSAMYLCASVLLAGGGGDNEQFFGPGTRLTVL.

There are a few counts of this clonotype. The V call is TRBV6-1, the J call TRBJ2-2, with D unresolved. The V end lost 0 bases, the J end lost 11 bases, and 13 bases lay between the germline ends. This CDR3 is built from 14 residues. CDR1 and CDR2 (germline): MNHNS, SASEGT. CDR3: CASSEALEGIELFF. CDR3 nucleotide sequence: TGTGCCAGCAGTGAAGCCTTGGAAGGGATCGAGCTGTTTTTT.

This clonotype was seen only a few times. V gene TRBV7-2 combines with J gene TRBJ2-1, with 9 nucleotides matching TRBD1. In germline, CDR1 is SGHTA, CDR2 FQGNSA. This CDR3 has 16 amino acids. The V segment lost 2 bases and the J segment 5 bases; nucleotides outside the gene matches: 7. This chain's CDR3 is CASSLTWGQGDNEQFF. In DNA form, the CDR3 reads TGTGCCAGCAGCTTAACTTGGGGACAGGGCGACAATGAGCAGTTCTTC.

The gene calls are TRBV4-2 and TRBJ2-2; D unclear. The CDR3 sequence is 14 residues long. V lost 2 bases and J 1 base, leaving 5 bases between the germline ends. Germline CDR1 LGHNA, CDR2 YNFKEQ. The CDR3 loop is CASSQSMNTGELFF. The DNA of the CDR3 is TGTGCCAGCAGCCAATCTATGAACACCGGGGAGCTGTTTTTT.

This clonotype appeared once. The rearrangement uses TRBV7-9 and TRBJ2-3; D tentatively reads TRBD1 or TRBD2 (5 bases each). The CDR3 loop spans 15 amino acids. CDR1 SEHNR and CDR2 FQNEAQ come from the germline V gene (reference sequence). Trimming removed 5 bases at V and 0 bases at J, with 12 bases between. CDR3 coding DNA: TGTGCCAGCAGCGTCCTCTGGGGGAGCACAGATACGCAGTATTTT. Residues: CASSVLWGSTDTQYF.

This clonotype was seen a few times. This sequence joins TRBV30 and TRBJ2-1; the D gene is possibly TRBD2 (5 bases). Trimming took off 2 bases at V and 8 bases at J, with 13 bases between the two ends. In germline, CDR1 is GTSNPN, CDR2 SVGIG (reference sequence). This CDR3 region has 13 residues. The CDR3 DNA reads TGTGCCTGGAGTCTTATGGCTAGCCATGAGCAGTTCTTC. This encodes CAWSLMASHEQFF.

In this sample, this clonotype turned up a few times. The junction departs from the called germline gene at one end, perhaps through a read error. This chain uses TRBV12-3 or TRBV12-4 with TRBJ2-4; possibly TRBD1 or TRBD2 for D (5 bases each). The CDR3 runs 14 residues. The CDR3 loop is CASSQGTPKNVQYF. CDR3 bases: TGTGCCAGCAGTCAAGGGACCCCTAAAAACGTTCAGTACTTC.

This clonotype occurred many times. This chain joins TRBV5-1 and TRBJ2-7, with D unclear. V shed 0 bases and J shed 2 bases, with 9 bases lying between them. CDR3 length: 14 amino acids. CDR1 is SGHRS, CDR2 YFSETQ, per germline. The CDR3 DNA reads TGCGCCAGCAGCTTGGAAGGGTCCACCTACGAGCAGTACTTC. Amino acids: CASSLEGSTYEQYF.

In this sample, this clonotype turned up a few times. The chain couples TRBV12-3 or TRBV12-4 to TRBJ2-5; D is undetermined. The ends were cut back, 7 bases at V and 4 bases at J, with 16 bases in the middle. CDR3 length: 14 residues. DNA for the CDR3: TGTGCCAGCACCCCGGGTAGTAGCCGAGAGACCCAGTACTTC. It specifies CASTPGSSRETQYF.

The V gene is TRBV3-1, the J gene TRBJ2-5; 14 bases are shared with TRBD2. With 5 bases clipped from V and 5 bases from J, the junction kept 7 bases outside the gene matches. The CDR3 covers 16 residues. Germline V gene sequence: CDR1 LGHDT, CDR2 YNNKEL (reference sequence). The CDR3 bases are TGTGCCAGCAGCTCGACTAGCGGGAGGGCCGCGGAGACCCAGTACTTC. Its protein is CASSSTSGRAAETQYF.

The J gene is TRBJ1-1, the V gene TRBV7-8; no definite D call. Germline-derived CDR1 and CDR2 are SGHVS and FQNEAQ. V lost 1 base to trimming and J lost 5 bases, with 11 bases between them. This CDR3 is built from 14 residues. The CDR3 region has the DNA TGTGCCAGCAGCTTAGTCTGGGAAGGGACTGAAGCTTTCTTT. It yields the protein CASSLVWEGTEAFF.

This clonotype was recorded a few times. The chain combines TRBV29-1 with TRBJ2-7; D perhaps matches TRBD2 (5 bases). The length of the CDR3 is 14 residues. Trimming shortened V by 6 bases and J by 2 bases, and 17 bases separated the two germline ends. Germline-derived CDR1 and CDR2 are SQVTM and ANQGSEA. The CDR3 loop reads CSVNTGEGTYEQYF. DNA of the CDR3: TGCAGCGTCAACACCGGTGAGGGAACCTACGAGCAGTACTTC.

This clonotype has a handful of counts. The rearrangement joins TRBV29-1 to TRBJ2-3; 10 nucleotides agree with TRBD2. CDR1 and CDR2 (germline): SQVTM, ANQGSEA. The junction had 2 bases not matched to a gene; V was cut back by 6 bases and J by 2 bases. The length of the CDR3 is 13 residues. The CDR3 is CSVAGGATDTQYF. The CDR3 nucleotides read TGCAGCGTAGCGGGAGGGGCCACAGATACGCAGTATTTT.

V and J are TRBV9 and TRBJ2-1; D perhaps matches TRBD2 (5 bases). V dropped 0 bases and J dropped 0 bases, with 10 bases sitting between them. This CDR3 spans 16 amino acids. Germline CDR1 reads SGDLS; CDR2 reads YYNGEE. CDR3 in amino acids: CASSVGLGGSYNEQFF. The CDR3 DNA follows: TGTGCCAGCAGCGTAGGTTTAGGAGGCTCCTACAATGAGCAGTTCTTC.

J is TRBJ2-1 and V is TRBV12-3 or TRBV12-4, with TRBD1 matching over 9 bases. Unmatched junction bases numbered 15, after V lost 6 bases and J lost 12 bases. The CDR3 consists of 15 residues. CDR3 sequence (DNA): TGTGCCAGCAGCGAGACTGGGACAGGGCGGCATGGGCAGTTCTTC. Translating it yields CASSETGTGRHGQFF.

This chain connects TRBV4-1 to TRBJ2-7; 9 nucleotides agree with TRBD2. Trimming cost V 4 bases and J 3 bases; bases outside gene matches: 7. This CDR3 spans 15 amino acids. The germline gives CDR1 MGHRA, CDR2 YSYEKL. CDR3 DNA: TGCGCCAGCAGCCCTTTAGCGGGGGAGTACTACGAGCAGTACTTC. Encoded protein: CASSPLAGEYYEQYF.

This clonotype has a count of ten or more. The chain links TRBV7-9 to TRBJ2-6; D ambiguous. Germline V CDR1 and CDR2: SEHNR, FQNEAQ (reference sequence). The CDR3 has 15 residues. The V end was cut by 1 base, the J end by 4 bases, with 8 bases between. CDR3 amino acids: CASSLVGTGANVLTF. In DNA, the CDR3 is TGTGCCAGCAGCTTAGTAGGAACCGGGGCCAACGTCCTGACTTTC.

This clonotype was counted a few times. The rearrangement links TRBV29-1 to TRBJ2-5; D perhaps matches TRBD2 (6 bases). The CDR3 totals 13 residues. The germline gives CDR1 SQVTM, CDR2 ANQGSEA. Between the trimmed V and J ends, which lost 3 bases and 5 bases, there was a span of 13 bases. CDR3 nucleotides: TGCAGCGTTGAGGTGGGGGGAATGGAGACCCAGTACTTC. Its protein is CSVEVGGMETQYF.

In DNA, the CDR3 is TGTGCCAGCAGCACCCAGGGGGCCGGGGAGCTGTTTTTT. Its translation is CASSTQGAGELFF. The chain combines TRBV7-6 with TRBJ2-2; 7 bases map to TRBD1. CDR1 and CDR2 from the germline V gene are SGHVS and FNYEAQ. The CDR3 spans 13 residues. Trimming removed 5 bases from V and 6 bases from J; junction bases left unmatched: 3.

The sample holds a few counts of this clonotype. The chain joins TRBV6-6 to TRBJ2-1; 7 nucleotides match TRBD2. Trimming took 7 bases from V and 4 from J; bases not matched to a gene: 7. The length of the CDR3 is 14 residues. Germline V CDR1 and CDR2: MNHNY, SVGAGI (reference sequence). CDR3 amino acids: CASKKTSWYNEQFF. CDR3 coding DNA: TGTGCCAGCAAAAAGACTAGCTGGTACAATGAGCAGTTCTTC.

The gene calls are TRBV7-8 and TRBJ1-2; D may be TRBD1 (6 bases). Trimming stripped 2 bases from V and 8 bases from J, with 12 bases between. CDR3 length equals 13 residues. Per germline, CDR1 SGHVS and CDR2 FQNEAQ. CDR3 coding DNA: TGTGCCAGCAGCTTACGGCGGGGGCAAGGCTACACCTTC. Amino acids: CASSLRRGQGYTF.

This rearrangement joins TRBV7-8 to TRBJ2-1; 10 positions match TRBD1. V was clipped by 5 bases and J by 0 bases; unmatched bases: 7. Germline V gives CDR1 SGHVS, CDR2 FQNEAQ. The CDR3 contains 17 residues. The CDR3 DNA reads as TGTGCCAGCAGCCGCCGGGACAGGGGATACTCCTACAATGAGCAGTTCTTC. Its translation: CASSRRDRGYSYNEQFF. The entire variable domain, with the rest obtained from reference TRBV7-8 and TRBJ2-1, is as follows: GAGVSQSPRYKVAKRGQDVALRCDPISGHVSLFWYQQALGQGPEFLTYFQNEAQLDKSGLPSDRFFAERPEGSVSTLKIQRTQQEDSAVYLCASSRRDRGYSYNEQFFGPGTRLTVL.

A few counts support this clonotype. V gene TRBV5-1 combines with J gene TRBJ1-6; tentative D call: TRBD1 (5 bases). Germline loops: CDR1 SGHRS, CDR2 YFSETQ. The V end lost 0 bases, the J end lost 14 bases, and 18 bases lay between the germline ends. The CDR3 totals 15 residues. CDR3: CASSLESGTALSLHF. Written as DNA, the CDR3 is TGCGCCAGCAGCTTGGAGTCCGGGACCGCTTTATCCCTCCACTTT.